The entry below describes one T cell receptor beta chain. V lost 0 bases, J lost 0 bases, and 9 bases lay in between. Germline lookup yields CDR1 ENHRY and CDR2 SYGVKD. The CDR3 totals 16 residues. This entry comes from a study of blood T cell repertoires in COVID-19. In the original processing: The authors estimated nucleated cell counts from reference gene primer amplification. Clones were read by immunoSEQ multiplex PCR, and TCRdb kept only the in-frame ones, dropping some. The V and J calls and clone size were taken over from that table, and D and trimming were inferred from the DNA. The sample records about 150,000 clones, around four fifths being singletons. Enrollees, roughly 18 to 90 years old, lived in approximately 25 US areas. Allocation to cohorts depended on clinical history reported by the participants.

Sequencing input: PBMCs or T cells enriched from blood (not recorded which). The sequence derives from a woman aged 40 to 50 who had recovered from COVID-19. The V gene is TRBV10-3, the J gene TRBJ1-3, with D hard to call. The CDR3 DNA reads as TGTGCCATCAGTGAGTCAGGACTTTCCTCTGGAAACACCATATATTTT. Protein sequence: CAISESGLSSGNTIYF.